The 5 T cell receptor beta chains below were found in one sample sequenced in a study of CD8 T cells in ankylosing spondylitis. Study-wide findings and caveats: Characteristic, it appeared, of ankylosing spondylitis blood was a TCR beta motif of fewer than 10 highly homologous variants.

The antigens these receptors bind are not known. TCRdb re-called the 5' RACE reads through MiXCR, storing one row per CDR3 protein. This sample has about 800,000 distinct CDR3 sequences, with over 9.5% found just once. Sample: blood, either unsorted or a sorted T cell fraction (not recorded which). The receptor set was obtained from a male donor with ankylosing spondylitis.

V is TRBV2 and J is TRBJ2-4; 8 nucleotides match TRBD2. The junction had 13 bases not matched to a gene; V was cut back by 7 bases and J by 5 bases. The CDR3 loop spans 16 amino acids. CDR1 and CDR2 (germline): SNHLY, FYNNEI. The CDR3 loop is CASTPSGSSGENIQYF. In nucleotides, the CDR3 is TGTGCCAGCACCCCCTCCGGGAGTAGCGGGGAAAACATTCAGTACTTC.

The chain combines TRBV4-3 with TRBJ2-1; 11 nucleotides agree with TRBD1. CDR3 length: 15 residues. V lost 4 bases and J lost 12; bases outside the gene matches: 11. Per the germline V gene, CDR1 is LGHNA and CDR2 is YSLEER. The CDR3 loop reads CASSPYRTGGLGQFF. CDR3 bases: TGCGCCAGCAGCCCCTACCGGACAGGGGGCCTCGGGCAGTTCTTC.

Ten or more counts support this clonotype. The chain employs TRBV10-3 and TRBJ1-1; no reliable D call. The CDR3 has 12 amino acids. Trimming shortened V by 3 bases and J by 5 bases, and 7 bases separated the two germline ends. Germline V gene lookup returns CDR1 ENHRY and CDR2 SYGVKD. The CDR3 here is CAISEKWTEAFF. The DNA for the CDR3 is TGTGCCATCAGTGAAAAGTGGACTGAAGCTTTCTTT.

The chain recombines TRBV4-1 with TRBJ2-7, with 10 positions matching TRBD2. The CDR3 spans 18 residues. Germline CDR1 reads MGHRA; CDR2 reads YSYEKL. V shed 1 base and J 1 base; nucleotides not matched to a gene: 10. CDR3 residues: CASSQGPSGSWRSYEQYF. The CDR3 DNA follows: TGCGCCAGCAGCCAAGGACCTAGCGGGAGCTGGCGATCCTACGAGCAGTACTTC.

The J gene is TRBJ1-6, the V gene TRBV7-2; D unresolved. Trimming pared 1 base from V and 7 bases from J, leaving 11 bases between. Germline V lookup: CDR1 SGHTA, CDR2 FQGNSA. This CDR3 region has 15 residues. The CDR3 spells CASSLDPGPNSPLHF. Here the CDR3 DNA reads TGTGCCAGCAGCTTAGATCCCGGGCCCAATTCACCCCTCCACTTT.